The 31 T cell receptor beta chains reported below all come from one sample, sequenced in a study of blood T cell repertoires in COVID-19. The table came from immunoSEQ multiplex PCR; TCRdb's copy has only in-frame clones and leaves some out. The sample yields about 150,000 clones, 84% seen once. The specimen sequenced was PBMCs or T cells enriched from blood (not recorded which). These receptors were taken from a man in his forties or fifties who had recovered from COVID-19.

V and J are TRBV19 and TRBJ2-7; 10 bases are a match to TRBD2. CDR3 size: 15 residues. The V gene end was trimmed by 8 bases and the J gene end by 3 bases; junction bases not matched to a gene: 10. Germline V gene sequence: CDR1 LNHDA, CDR2 SQIVND (reference sequence). DNA of the CDR3: TGTGCCAGTCGAGTCAATAGCGGGGGGAGCTACGAGCAGTACTTC. Its translation: CASRVNSGGSYEQYF.

This clone was seen more than once but under ten times. V usage is TRBV9 and J usage is TRBJ1-2; 7 bases align to TRBD1. The CDR3 has 14 residues. From germline, CDR1 is SGDLS and CDR2 YYNGEE. Trimming cost V 4 bases and J 3 bases; bases outside gene matches: 6. CDR3 DNA sequence: TGTGCCAGCAGCTCGGAGGGGGCTGACTATGGCTACACCTTC. It encodes CASSSEGADYGYTF.

This chain uses TRBV7-3 with TRBJ2-1, with 8 bases matching TRBD2. This CDR3 spans 12 amino acids. J lost 10 bases, V lost 6 bases, and 5 bases had no gene match. CDR1 and CDR2 (germline): SGHTA, FQGTGA. The CDR3 loop reads CASRATSGEQFF. The CDR3 DNA is TGTGCCAGCAGGGCTACTAGCGGCGAGCAGTTCTTC.

The chain uses TRBV18 and TRBJ2-5, with TRBD2 as a possible D gene (6 bases). Trimming shortened V by 3 bases and J by 5 bases, and 16 bases separated the two germline ends. This CDR3 spans 15 amino acids. Germline V CDR1 and CDR2: KGHSH, LQKENI. The CDR3 DNA is TGTGCCAGCTCACCCCCTGTGGGGGGTAAGGAGACCCAGTACTTC. It translates to CASSPPVGGKETQYF.

This sequence joins TRBV5-1 and TRBJ2-7; tentative D call: TRBD1 (5 bases). This CDR3 is built from 13 residues. CDR1 and CDR2 from the germline V gene are SGHRS and YFSETQ. Trimming removed 7 bases at V and 0 bases at J, with 11 bases between. The CDR3 spells CASYDRTSYEQYF. CDR3 in DNA: TGCGCCAGCTACGACAGAACCTCCTACGAGCAGTACTTC.

The chain employs TRBV7-2 and TRBJ2-7; 8 nucleotides match TRBD1. Germline V gene data show CDR1 as SGHTA and CDR2 as FQGNSA. V shed 3 bases, J shed 0 bases, and the junction held 7 bases outside the gene matches. The CDR3 consists of 16 residues. The CDR3 DNA reads as TGTGCCAGCAGCTTCCTCCCCGGGACAGGCTCCTACGAGCAGTACTTC. Translation: CASSFLPGTGSYEQYF.

The V gene is TRBV10-3, the J gene TRBJ1-6; 7 bases map to TRBD1. V gave up 2 bases and J gave up 9 bases; unmatched junction bases: 7. This CDR3 contains 15 residues. The germline V gene encodes CDR1 ENHRY and CDR2 SYGVKD. The CDR3 reads CAISETTGSGSPLHF. CDR3 nucleotide sequence: TGTGCCATCAGTGAGACGACAGGGTCGGGTTCACCCCTCCACTTT.

This chain links TRBV10-3 with TRBJ2-7; 8 nucleotides align to TRBD2. The CDR3 spans 14 residues. V trimming: 3 bases; J trimming: 12 bases; junction bases outside the gene matches: 13. The germline gives CDR1 ENHRY, CDR2 SYGVKD. CDR3 loop: CAISDRGGPSMGYF. The CDR3 nucleotides are TGTGCCATCAGTGATCGCGGGGGGCCCTCGATGGGGTACTTC.

V and J are TRBV7-6 and TRBJ2-3, with D possibly matching TRBD2 (7 bases). The CDR3 totals 19 residues. CDR1 SGHVS and CDR2 FNYEAQ come from the germline V gene. V lost 0 bases and J lost 0, with 19 bases in between. CDR3 DNA sequence: TGTGCCAGCAGCTTAGCCCCGGGGCGCGGGGGCTCTAGCACAGATACGCAGTATTTT. This gives the protein CASSLAPGRGGSSTDTQYF. The full variable domain, its missing parts supplied by reference TRBV7-6 and TRBJ2-3, is GAGVSQSPRYKVTKRGQDVALRCDPISGHVSLYWYRQALGQGPEFLTYFNYEAQQDKSGLPNDRFSAERPEGSISTLTIQRTEQRDSAMYRCASSLAPGRGGSSTDTQYFGPGTRLTVL.

V and J are TRBV4-3 and TRBJ1-5, with D hard to call. This CDR3 comprises 15 residues. The V gene's germline CDR1 is LGHNA and CDR2 YSLEER. Between the trimmed V and J ends, which lost 1 base and 7 bases, there was a span of 14 bases. The CDR3 DNA sequence: TGCGCCAGCAGCCAAGGCGTCGAGGTGAGGCAGCCCCAGCATTTT. This translates into CASSQGVEVRQPQHF.

This clone was seen a few times. The chain carries TRBV6-6 and TRBJ2-7; 11 bases match TRBD1. This CDR3 contains 18 residues. Germline CDR1 is MNHNY and CDR2 is SVGAGI (reference sequence). V lost 5 bases to trimming and J lost 1 base; unmatched junction nucleotides: 13. CDR3 region: CASSRLTPGTGGSYEQYF. The CDR3 bases are TGTGCCAGCAGTCGACTCACGCCCGGGACAGGGGGGTCCTACGAGCAGTACTTC.

The chain employs TRBV7-9 and TRBJ1-4, with a tentative D call TRBD1 (6 bases). The CDR3 covers 15 residues. V dropped 5 bases and J dropped 5 bases, with 15 bases sitting between them. Germline assignment: CDR1 SEHNR and CDR2 FQNEAQ (reference sequence). The CDR3: CASSLVQGQNEKLFF. CDR3 DNA sequence: TGTGCCAGCAGCCTCGTACAGGGCCAGAATGAAAAACTGTTTTTT. The variable domain in full, completed from reference TRBV7-9 and TRBJ1-4, reads DTGVSQNPRHKITKRGQNVTFRCDPISEHNRLYWYRQTLGQGPEFLTYFQNEAQLEKSRLLSDRFSAERPKGSFSTLEIQRTEQGDSAMYLCASSLVQGQNEKLFFGSGTQLSVL.

The chain has TRBV7-9 and TRBJ2-2, with 15 nucleotides matching TRBD2. Germline V CDR1 and CDR2: SEHNR, FQNEAQ (reference sequence). This CDR3 has 18 amino acids. The V gene end was trimmed by 4 bases and the J gene end by 4 bases; junction bases not matched to a gene: 7. CDR3 protein: CASSSGLAGGPGTGELFF. The CDR3 DNA reads TGTGCCAGCAGCTCTGGACTAGCGGGGGGGCCCGGCACCGGGGAGCTGTTTTTT.

V and J are TRBV4-1 and TRBJ1-1; D may be TRBD1 (5 bases). The CDR3 covers 15 residues. Germline CDR1 is MGHRA and CDR2 is YSYEKL. The germline V and J ends were trimmed by 0 bases and 6 bases, with 14 bases remaining between them. Here the CDR3 reads CASSQDGGGGPEAFF. The DNA for the CDR3 is TGCGCCAGCAGCCAAGACGGTGGGGGGGGACCTGAAGCTTTCTTT.

This clone came up a few times. This rearrangement joins TRBV9 to TRBJ1-3; D is ambiguous. This CDR3 has 15 amino acids. Trimming left V 0 bases short and J 0 bases short, with 7 bases between. The V gene's germline CDR1 is SGDLS and CDR2 YYNGEE. Written as DNA, the CDR3 is TGTGCCAGCAGCGTAGGCGCAAACTCTGGAAACACCATATATTTT. It translates to CASSVGANSGNTIYF.

J is TRBJ1-1 and V is TRBV24-1; 8 bases are a match to TRBD1. Germline assignment: CDR1 KGHDR and CDR2 SFDVKD. The CDR3 covers 20 residues. V lost 1 base and J lost 0; bases outside the gene matches: 15. The CDR3 DNA follows: TGTGCCACCAGTGATTTCCCCCTCTCGGCGAGCAGGGGGCTGAACACTGAAGCTTTCTTT. Residues: CATSDFPLSASRGLNTEAFF.

The V and J genes are TRBV2 and TRBJ1-2, with D perhaps TRBD1 (5 bases). Per the germline V gene, CDR1 is SNHLY and CDR2 is FYNNEI. V was pared by 5 bases and J by 4 bases, with 11 bases between. CDR3 size: 13 residues. CDR3 DNA sequence: TGTGCCAGCAGTACCCAGGGAACCTATGGCTACACCTTC. Translation gives CASSTQGTYGYTF.

This clone was seen a handful of times. This chain joins TRBV3-1 (or the pseudogene TRBV3-2) and TRBJ1-6, with TRBD1 as a possible D gene (5 bases). The CDR3 runs 14 residues. The germline V and J ends were trimmed by 8 bases and 6 bases, with 14 bases remaining between them. Germline loops: CDR1 LGHDT, CDR2 YNNKEL (reference sequence). In DNA form, the CDR3 reads TGTGCCAGCTCTAGGGGAATAAGTAATTCACCCCTCCACTTT. This codes for CASSRGISNSPLHF.

V gene TRBV9 combines with J gene TRBJ2-7, with 11 positions matching TRBD1. There are 15 residues in the CDR3. Germline loops: CDR1 SGDLS, CDR2 YYNGEE. Trimming removed 0 bases from V and 6 bases from J; junction bases left unmatched: 5. CDR3 amino acids: CASSVGGTGGLEQYF. In DNA form, the CDR3 reads TGTGCCAGCAGCGTAGGGGGGACAGGGGGTCTCGAGCAGTACTTC.

The V and J genes are TRBV5-1 and TRBJ1-2; 7 bases are shared with TRBD1. Germline V CDR1 and CDR2: SGHRS, YFSETQ. There are 16 residues in the CDR3. The ends lost 4 bases at V and 3 bases at J; junction bases unmatched: 12. The CDR3 protein is CASSDSATQGDYGYTF. As DNA, the CDR3 is TGCGCCAGCAGCGATTCAGCTACCCAGGGGGACTATGGCTACACCTTC.

CDR3 residues: CASSSYNTEAFF. The DNA of the CDR3 is TGTGCCAGCAGTTCCTATAACACTGAAGCTTTCTTT. The rearrangement links TRBV6-5 to TRBJ1-1; D unclear. Trimming stripped 4 bases from V and 2 bases from J, with 5 bases between. Germline CDR1 reads MNHEY; CDR2 reads SVGAGI. The CDR3 is made up of 12 amino acids.

J is TRBJ2-7 and V is TRBV19, with 7 bases that match TRBD2. The CDR3 consists of 15 residues. Germline lookup yields CDR1 LNHDA and CDR2 SQIVND (reference sequence). The trim removed 3 bases at V and 5 bases at J, leaving 10 bases unmatched. The CDR3 reads CASSILRGGVNEQYF. The CDR3 DNA is TGTGCCAGTAGTATTCTCCGGGGAGGGGTGAACGAGCAGTACTTC.

V and J are TRBV7-2 and TRBJ1-1, with 9 bases identical to TRBD1. CDR1 and CDR2 (germline): SGHTA, FQGNSA. The junction had 11 bases not matched to a gene; V was cut back by 7 bases and J by 8 bases. The CDR3 totals 14 residues. CDR3 sequence reads: CASTQRDRAGEAFF. In DNA, the CDR3 is TGTGCCAGCACCCAGAGGGACAGGGCGGGCGAAGCTTTCTTT. Filled out from reference TRBV7-2 and TRBJ1-1, the complete variable domain reads GAGVSQSPSNKVTEKGKDVELRCDPISGHTALYWYRQSLGQGLEFLIYFQGNSAPDKSGLPSDRFSAERTGGSVSTLTIQRTQQEDSAVYLCASTQRDRAGEAFFGQGTRLTVV.

This chain uses TRBV5-6 with TRBJ2-7; the D gene is possibly TRBD1 (5 bases). This CDR3 spans 15 amino acids. The V gene's germline CDR1 is SGHDT and CDR2 YYEEEE. Between the trimmed V and J ends, which lost 5 bases and 0 bases, there was a span of 15 bases. CDR3: CASSGVDSLSYEQYF. CDR3 DNA sequence: TGTGCCAGCAGTGGTGTCGACAGTCTCTCCTACGAGCAGTACTTC.

This clone occurred a few times. The gene calls are TRBV9 and TRBJ2-3, with TRBD2 matching 8 bases. With V trimmed by 4 bases and J by 0 bases, 4 bases remained unmatched. Germline assignment: CDR1 SGDLS and CDR2 YYNGEE. The CDR3 covers 15 residues. CDR3 region: CASSISGTSTDTQYF. The CDR3 DNA reads as TGTGCCAGCAGCATTAGCGGGACTAGCACAGATACGCAGTATTTT.

V gene TRBV14 combines with J gene TRBJ1-3; no firm D call. V was trimmed by 2 bases and J by 0 bases, leaving 11 bases between them. This CDR3 spans 16 amino acids. Germline CDR1 and CDR2: SGHDN and FVKESK. CDR3 in DNA: TGTGCCAGCAGCCAACAAACACCCCGCTCTGGAAACACCATATATTTT. Amino acids: CASSQQTPRSGNTIYF.

The chain links TRBV9 to TRBJ1-3; D might be TRBD1 (5 bases). This CDR3 contains 14 residues. CDR1 is SGDLS, CDR2 YYNGEE, per germline. V was pared by 4 bases and J by 4 bases, with 12 bases between. CDR3 sequence reads: CASSSRQLGNTIYF. CDR3 bases: TGTGCCAGCAGCTCCCGACAGCTAGGAAACACCATATATTTT.

The rearrangement joins TRBV19 to TRBJ1-6, with TRBD1 identical over 11 bases. The ends lost 4 bases at V and 10 bases at J; junction bases unmatched: 9. Per germline, CDR1 LNHDA and CDR2 SQIVND (reference sequence). The CDR3 totals 16 residues. The CDR3 here is CASSRSSGQGESPLHF. CDR3 nucleotide sequence: TGTGCCAGTAGTAGGAGCTCGGGACAGGGGGAATCACCCCTCCACTTT.

In its sample, this clone was seen a few times. This rearrangement joins TRBV18 to TRBJ1-6; a possible D gene is TRBD1 (6 bases). The germline V gene encodes CDR1 KGHSH and CDR2 LQKENI. The CDR3 extends over 16 amino acids. Between the trimmed V and J ends, which lost 3 bases and 4 bases, there was a span of 13 bases. CDR3 amino acids: CASSPFGQIYNSPLHF. CDR3 bases: TGTGCCAGCTCACCCTTCGGACAGATTTATAATTCACCCCTCCACTTT.

The chain uses TRBV2 and TRBJ1-6; D is undetermined. Trimming cost V 4 bases and J 10 bases, with 8 bases left between them. The CDR3 contains 12 residues. The V gene's germline CDR1 is SNHLY and CDR2 FYNNEI. The CDR3 here is CASSVSESPLHF. In nucleotides, the CDR3 is TGTGCCAGCAGTGTCTCGGAGTCACCCCTCCACTTT.

J is TRBJ2-2 and V is TRBV7-7, with TRBD1 as a possible D gene (7 bases). Germline V gene sequence: CDR1 SSHAT, CDR2 FNYEAQ (reference sequence). CDR3 length: 14 amino acids. V was clipped by 4 bases and J by 7 bases, with 13 bases between them. The CDR3 nucleotides read TGTGCCAGCAGCTCGACAGGGAGGCTCGGGGAGCTGTTTTTT. This gives the protein CASSSTGRLGELFF.